Shown below are 27 T cell receptor beta chains from a single sample sequenced in a study of PD-1 blockade in mismatch repair-deficient tumors. Only in-frame clones appear in the TCRdb table, and some are missing; sequencing was by immunoSEQ multiplex PCR. This sample yields roughly 34,000 clones, of which approximately 84% are seen a single time; about 3.4% belongs to the top ten. The sample here was PBMCs, taken less than 7 weeks after starting pembrolizumab. The receptors shown here come from an adult with mismatch repair-deficient cancer.

The J gene is TRBJ2-7, the V gene TRBV19; D gene unclear. V gave up 7 bases and J gave up 3 bases, with 13 bases separating them. The CDR3 loop spans 13 amino acids. From germline, CDR1 is LNHDA and CDR2 SQIVND (reference sequence). The CDR3 coding sequence is TGTGCCAGTAACACCCCCCCCGACTACGAGCAGTACTTC. Amino acids: CASNTPPDYEQYF.

The chain uses TRBV4-2 and TRBJ1-1; D is ambiguous. Trimming stripped 0 bases from V and 4 bases from J, with 12 bases between. The germline gives CDR1 LGHNA, CDR2 YNFKEQ. This CDR3 has 15 residues. The CDR3, as DNA: TGTGCCAGCAGCCAAGACGGGGTTTTGGGCACTGAAGCTTTCTTT. Translation: CASSQDGVLGTEAFF.

The gene calls are TRBV30 and TRBJ2-1; 9 bases fit TRBD1. Germline V gives CDR1 GTSNPN, CDR2 SVGIG (reference sequence). V dropped 0 bases and J dropped 5; count of bases not matched to a gene: 8. The CDR3 contains 16 residues. CDR3 amino acids: CAWSVGTGFTNNEQFF. CDR3 coding DNA: TGTGCCTGGAGTGTCGGGACAGGGTTCACTAACAATGAGCAGTTCTTC.

This chain joins TRBV6-6 and TRBJ1-1; 8 nucleotides line up with TRBD1. The length of the CDR3 is 14 residues. The V and J ends lost 6 bases and 6 bases, in that order; junction bases with no gene match: 9. Germline V lookup: CDR1 MNHNY, CDR2 SVGAGI (reference sequence). CDR3: CASSRGQGLSEAFF. The DNA for the CDR3 is TGTGCCAGCAGCCGCGGACAGGGTCTGTCTGAAGCTTTCTTT.

The chain has TRBV19 and TRBJ2-3; D is possibly TRBD2 (6 bases). Germline CDR1 reads LNHDA; CDR2 reads SQIVND (reference sequence). The V gene lost 2 bases and the J gene lost 4 bases, with 22 bases spanning the gap. CDR3 length: 18 residues. This CDR3 reads CASSIKLGGGGVADTQYF. DNA of the CDR3: TGTGCCAGTAGTATAAAATTGGGCGGCGGAGGGGTTGCAGATACGCAGTATTTT.

This chain joins TRBV5-1 and TRBJ2-7; tentative D call: TRBD1 (6 bases). This CDR3 has 14 amino acids. Per the germline V gene, CDR1 is SGHRS and CDR2 is YFSETQ. V lost 3 bases, J lost 1 base, and 11 bases lay in between. DNA of the CDR3: TGCGCCAGCAGCTCGGCAGGGGAATCCTACGAGCAGTACTTC. Protein product: CASSSAGESYEQYF.

This clone was counted only a few times. J is TRBJ2-7 and V is TRBV19; D might be TRBD1 (6 bases). Germline loops: CDR1 LNHDA, CDR2 SQIVND (reference sequence). The CDR3 contains 16 residues. Trimming took off 3 bases at V and 0 bases at J, with 15 bases between the two ends. CDR3 loop: CASSIVFRDNSYEQYF. Written as DNA, the CDR3 is TGTGCCAGTAGTATTGTGTTTCGGGACAACTCCTACGAGCAGTACTTC.

This chain connects TRBV7-9 to TRBJ1-1, with TRBD1 as a possible D gene (6 bases). The V gene's germline CDR1 is SEHNR and CDR2 FQNEAQ (reference sequence). Trimming removed 5 bases at V and 1 base at J, with 8 bases between. The CDR3 is made up of 13 amino acids. CDR3: CASSRTANTEAFF. In nucleotides, the CDR3 is TGTGCCAGCAGCCGGACAGCGAACACTGAAGCTTTCTTT. Combining the CDR3 with reference TRBV7-9 and TRBJ1-1 gives the whole variable domain DTGVSQNPRHKITKRGQNVTFRCDPISEHNRLYWYRQTLGQGPEFLTYFQNEAQLEKSRLLSDRFSAERPKGSFSTLEIQRTEQGDSAMYLCASSRTANTEAFFGQGTRLTVV.

The rearrangement joins TRBV4-1 to TRBJ1-4; 10 bases agree with TRBD1. V dropped 4 bases and J dropped 8; count of bases not matched to a gene: 7. CDR1 is MGHRA, CDR2 YSYEKL, per germline. This CDR3 has 15 residues. The CDR3 bases are TGCGCCAGCAGCCGGGACAGGGGAGAATGGGAAAAACTGTTTTTT. Amino acid sequence: CASSRDRGEWEKLFF.

V gene TRBV9 combines with J gene TRBJ2-3, with 8 bases aligning to TRBD2. This CDR3 region has 15 residues. Trimming removed 3 bases from V and 2 bases from J; junction bases left unmatched: 5. Germline V lookup: CDR1 SGDLS, CDR2 YYNGEE. CDR3 sequence: CASSARGGYTDTQYF. The CDR3, as DNA: TGTGCCAGCAGCGCCCGGGGGGGATACACAGATACGCAGTATTTT.

The genes are TRBV15 and TRBJ1-2; 7 bases are shared with TRBD1. Germline V gene sequence: CDR1 LNHNV, CDR2 YYDKDF (reference sequence). V was pared by 0 bases and J by 8 bases, with 9 bases of the junction left unmatched. The CDR3 totals 15 residues. The CDR3 is CATSRDNTGVGGYTF. The CDR3, as DNA: TGTGCCACCAGCAGAGATAATACAGGGGTGGGAGGCTACACCTTC.

This chain uses TRBV30 with TRBJ1-4; D ambiguous. Trimming removed 1 base from V and 4 bases from J, with 4 bases in between. Germline V gene lookup returns CDR1 GTSNPN and CDR2 SVGIG (reference sequence). The CDR3 loop spans 12 amino acids. Here the CDR3 DNA reads TGTGCCTGGAGTGCACATAATGAAAAACTGTTTTTT. Its protein product is CAWSAHNEKLFF.

The chain has TRBV11-3 and TRBJ2-2; TRBD1 matches at 7 bases. From germline, CDR1 is SGHNT and CDR2 YENEEA. The J segment lost 7 bases and the V segment lost 6 bases, leaving 8 bases of the junction unmatched. The CDR3 is 14 amino acids. CDR3 in amino acids: CASRGQLGYGELFF. In DNA, the CDR3 is TGTGCCAGCAGGGGACAGTTGGGCTACGGGGAGCTGTTTTTT.

In its sample, this clone was seen a few times. CDR3 sequence: CASSTGLASYEQYF. The CDR3 DNA sequence: TGTGCCAGCAGCACGGGACTAGCATCCTACGAGCAGTACTTC. The rearrangement joins TRBV9 to TRBJ2-7; 9 bases agree with TRBD2. This CDR3 has 14 residues. Trimming at V came to 4 bases and at J to 1 base, leaving 3 bases not matched to a gene. Germline V gene data show CDR1 as SGDLS and CDR2 as YYNGEE.

V and J are TRBV4-1 and TRBJ2-2; 9 positions agree with TRBD1. The germline CDR1 and CDR2 sequences are MGHRA and YSYEKL. Germline trimming cut 1 base from V and 1 base from J; bases unmatched to any gene: 1. The CDR3 length is 16 residues. In nucleotides, the CDR3 is TGCGCCAGCAGCCAAGGGGGACAGGGGAACACCGGGGAGCTGTTTTTT. It translates to CASSQGGQGNTGELFF.

The chain carries TRBV27 and TRBJ2-3, with D possibly being TRBD1 (5 bases). The germline CDR1 and CDR2 sequences are MNHEY and SMNVEV (reference sequence). Trimming removed 5 bases at V and 5 bases at J, with 11 bases between. The CDR3 consists of 13 residues. The CDR3 nucleotides read TGTGCCAGCAGTCTCACCCAGGGAGATACGCAGTATTTT. It yields the protein CASSLTQGDTQYF.

The rearrangement links TRBV27 to TRBJ1-2; D might be TRBD1 (5 bases). V was trimmed by 9 bases and J by 8 bases, leaving 22 bases between them. Germline CDR1 MNHEY, CDR2 SMNVEV (reference sequence). The CDR3 contains 14 residues. CDR3 bases: TGTGCCAGTTCTTATGGGGCAGGGTGGCCGGGCTACACCTTC. Translating gives CASSYGAGWPGYTF.

V is TRBV18 and J is TRBJ1-4; tentative D call: TRBD1 (6 bases). The germline CDR1 and CDR2 sequences are KGHSH and LQKENI. V lost 2 bases, J lost 8 bases, and 15 bases lay in between. CDR3 size: 15 residues. CDR3 bases: TGTGCCAGCTCACCAAAGAGGGGGTCCTGGGAAAAACTGTTTTTT. Translating gives CASSPKRGSWEKLFF.

The chain uses TRBV30 and TRBJ1-2; D is perhaps TRBD1 (5 bases). With 4 bases removed from V and 4 bases from J, the gap between germline ends came to 10 bases. The CDR3 contains 12 residues. Germline CDR1 and CDR2: GTSNPN and SVGIG (reference sequence). The CDR3 DNA reads as TGTGCCTGGACTGGGGCGGCCTATGGCTACACCTTC. Translating it yields CAWTGAAYGYTF. Complete variable domain (other parts from reference TRBV30 and TRBJ1-2): SQTIHQWPATLVQPVGSPLSLECTVEGTSNPNLYWYRQAAGRGLQLLFYSVGIGQISSEVPQNLSASRPQDRQFILSSKKLLLSDSGFYLCAWTGAAYGYTFGSGTRLTVV.

The rearrangement joins TRBV4-2 to TRBJ1-4, with D uncertain. V was trimmed by 4 bases and J by 8 bases, leaving 14 bases between them. Germline V gene lookup returns CDR1 LGHNA and CDR2 YNFKEQ. CDR3 length: 14 residues. The CDR3 protein is CASSPYGGREKLFF. CDR3 in DNA: TGTGCCAGCAGCCCCTACGGAGGGCGGGAAAAACTGTTTTTT.

This clone was counted between two and nine times. The chain is built from TRBV6-1 and TRBJ2-3; D might be TRBD1 (5 bases). The CDR3 consists of 18 residues. V lost 2 bases and J 4 bases, leaving 22 bases between the germline ends. CDR1 MNHNS and CDR2 SASEGT come from the germline V gene. The CDR3 protein is CASSEFTTRRTRPDTQYF. The CDR3 DNA is TGTGCCAGCAGTGAATTCACCACCAGAAGGACAAGACCAGATACGCAGTATTTT.

The gene calls are TRBV5-1 and TRBJ1-1; maybe TRBD1 (5 bases). CDR1 SGHRS and CDR2 YFSETQ come from the germline V gene. V was trimmed by 2 bases and J by 3 bases, leaving 14 bases between them. This CDR3 is 15 amino acids long. CDR3 coding DNA: TGCGCCAGCAGCTTACATACCAGGGTCGACACTGAAGCTTTCTTT. Translating it yields CASSLHTRVDTEAFF.

The chain carries TRBV7-2 and TRBJ1-3; no definite D call. Germline CDR1 reads SGHTA; CDR2 reads FQGNSA. The CDR3 extends over 18 amino acids. The germline V and J ends were trimmed by 4 bases and 0 bases, with 19 bases remaining between them. CDR3: CASSSKLVQTYSGNTIYF. CDR3 DNA: TGTGCCAGCAGCTCAAAGCTGGTACAGACGTACTCTGGAAACACCATATATTTT.

The chain has TRBV6-1 and TRBJ1-4, with 8 bases that match TRBD1. Germline trimming cut 6 bases from V and 6 bases from J; bases unmatched to any gene: 6. CDR1 is MNHNS, CDR2 SASEGT, per germline. The CDR3 consists of 14 residues. CDR3 sequence: CASRGGTGYEKLFF. The CDR3 region has the DNA TGTGCCAGCAGGGGCGGGACAGGATATGAAAAACTGTTTTTT.

The V and J genes are TRBV18 and TRBJ1-5; tentatively, D is TRBD1 (6 bases). The CDR3 sequence is 14 residues long. Germline CDR1 is KGHSH and CDR2 is LQKENI. V was pared by 3 bases and J by 4 bases, with 10 bases between. CDR3 amino acids: CASSPRQGNQPQHF. CDR3 DNA sequence: TGTGCCAGCTCACCGCGGCAGGGGAATCAGCCCCAGCATTTT.

The chain has TRBV10-2 and TRBJ1-4; no reliable D call. The V and J ends lost 2 bases and 7 bases respectively, with 14 bases between them. CDR1 is WSHSY, CDR2 SAAADI, per germline. The CDR3 runs to 15 residues. The DNA for the CDR3 is TGCGCCAGCAGTGAGCTACAAGAAGGAGGTGAAAAACTGTTTTTT. Protein product: CASSELQEGGEKLFF.

The chain combines TRBV27 with TRBJ2-2; 10 bases agree with TRBD2. V shed 5 bases and J 1 base; nucleotides not matched to a gene: 7. Per germline, CDR1 MNHEY and CDR2 SMNVEV (reference sequence). CDR3 size: 17 residues. The chain's CDR3 is CASSQLAGAMNTGELFF. In DNA form, the CDR3 reads TGTGCCAGCAGTCAGCTAGCGGGAGCCATGAACACCGGGGAGCTGTTTTTT.